The rows below give T cell receptor beta chains drawn from one sample of a study of beta chain features in type 1 diabetes. Produced via immunoSEQ multiplex PCR; TCRdb's table is partial and in-frame only. The sample consists of under 95,000 clones, around a third of them appearing once. Sequencing was performed on stem cell memory CD4+ T cells from blood. Receptors were obtained from a woman under 30 in good health. Each CDR3 is given with its conserved first and last residue. Fields, in order: clone size, J gene, D gene, V gene, CDR3 protein, CDR3 DNA. A D gene is named only where the DNA matches it firmly. Expanded clones are given a class, and other clones once, few, many or no size at all.

size: NA; J: TRBJ2-7; D: NA; V: TRBV19; CDR3: CASSNQGYEQYF; DNA: TGTGCCAGTAGCAACCAGGGCTACGAGCAGTACTTC
size: NA; J: TRBJ2-3; D: TRBD1; V: TRBV18; CDR3: CASSPERTGVSDTQYF; DNA: TGTGCCAGCTCACCAGAACGGACAGGGGTTTCGGATACGCAGTATTTT
size: NA; J: TRBJ2-3; D: NA; V: TRBV6-1; CDR3: CASSDGAGGQYF; DNA: TGTGCCAGCAGTGATGGCGCCGGAGGGCAGTATTTT
size: NA; J: TRBJ1-1; D: NA; V: TRBV21-1; CDR3: CASTDSFAREAFF; DNA: TGTGCCAGCACCGACTCATTTGCGAGAGAAGCTTTCTTT
size: many; J: TRBJ1-4; D: TRBD1; V: TRBV7-2; CDR3: CASSPEGTGEKLFF; DNA: TGTGCCAGCAGCCCAGAGGGGACAGGAGAAAAACTGTTTTTT
size: NA; J: TRBJ2-7; D: NA; V: TRBV10-3; CDR3: CAILRGRYEQYF; DNA: TGTGCCATCCTCAGGGGTCGGTACGAGCAGTACTTC
size: few; J: TRBJ1-5; D: NA; V: TRBV7-8; CDR3: CASSIYRTNQPQHF; DNA: TGTGCCAGCAGCATTTACAGAACCAATCAGCCCCAGCATTTT
size: few; J: TRBJ1-2; D: NA; V: TRBV18; CDR3: CASSLDRANYGYTF; DNA: TGTGCCAGCTCACTCGACAGAGCTAACTATGGCTACACCTTC
size: NA; J: TRBJ2-2; D: TRBD1; V: TRBV5-1; CDR3: CASSSGTGNTGELFF; DNA: TGCGCCAGCAGCTCCGGGACAGGGAACACCGGGGAGCTGTTTTTT
size: once; J: TRBJ2-7; D: TRBD1; V: TRBV10-2; CDR3: CASSFGTGSYEQYF; DNA: TGCGCCAGCAGTTTCGGGACAGGGTCTTACGAGCAGTACTTC
size: few; J: TRBJ2-5; D: TRBD1; V: TRBV7-2; CDR3: CASSLDRGETQYF; DNA: TGTGCCAGCAGCTTGGACAGGGGGGAGACCCAGTACTTC
size: once; J: TRBJ2-1; D: NA; V: TRBV11-3; CDR3: CASTSISSGPLNEQFF; DNA: TGTGCCAGCACCTCAATTTCAAGCGGACCCCTCAATGAGCAGTTCTTC
size: NA; J: TRBJ1-2; D: TRBD1; V: TRBV27; CDR3: CASSPQILTGNHDGYTF; DNA: TGTGCCAGCAGTCCCCAGATTTTGACAGGGAATCACGATGGCTACACCTTC
size: few; J: TRBJ2-3; D: NA; V: TRBV2; CDR3: CASSSADQGTQYF; DNA: TGTGCCAGCAGTTCGGCGGATCAGGGTACGCAGTATTTT
size: NA; J: TRBJ1-2; D: NA; V: TRBV5-4; CDR3: CASSLGPGSYTF; DNA: TGTGCCAGCAGCTTGGGGCCGGGAAGCTACACCTTC
size: NA; J: TRBJ1-1; D: NA; V: TRBV4-2; CDR3: CASSHLGDGLNTEAFF; DNA: TGTGCCAGCAGCCATTTAGGGGATGGGTTGAACACTGAAGCTTTCTTT
size: few; J: TRBJ2-7; D: TRBD1; V: TRBV9; CDR3: CGRTGTGDPEQYF; DNA: TGTGGCCGCACCGGGACAGGGGATCCGGAGCAGTACTTC
size: few; J: TRBJ1-1; D: NA; V: TRBV5-6; CDR3: CASSLGDRSDTEAFF; DNA: TGTGCCAGCAGCTTGGGTGACAGGTCTGACACTGAAGCTTTCTTT
size: NA; J: TRBJ1-3; D: TRBD1; V: TRBV7-9; CDR3: CASSLNRGTVSGNTIYF; DNA: TGTGCCAGCAGCTTAAATCGTGGGACAGTCTCTGGAAACACCATATATTTT
size: NA; J: TRBJ2-2; D: TRBD2; V: TRBV2; CDR3: CASGREWGNTGELFF; DNA: TGTGCCAGCGGGCGGGAGTGGGGGAACACCGGGGAGCTGTTTTTT
size: NA; J: TRBJ1-1; D: NA; V: TRBV5-1; CDR3: CASRSEGTEAFF; DNA: TGCGCCAGCAGGTCCGAGGGAACTGAAGCTTTCTTT
size: NA; J: TRBJ2-7; D: NA; V: TRBV7-2; CDR3: CASSLGLKASSYEQYF; DNA: TGTGCCAGCAGCTTAGGGCTTAAGGCTAGCTCCTACGAGCAGTACTTC
size: NA; J: TRBJ2-2; D: TRBD2; V: TRBV11-1; CDR3: CASSITSGGELFF; DNA: TGTGCCAGCAGCATCACTAGCGGGGGAGAGCTGTTTTTT
size: NA; J: TRBJ2-3; D: NA; V: TRBV7-6; CDR3: CASSSRGSSTDTQYF; DNA: TGTGCCAGCAGCTCCCGGGGTTCTAGCACAGATACGCAGTATTTT
size: NA; J: TRBJ1-1; D: NA; V: TRBV6-5; CDR3: CASSFRYDTEAFF; DNA: TGTGCCAGCAGTTTCAGGTACGACACTGAAGCTTTCTTT
size: few; J: TRBJ1-1; D: NA; V: TRBV7-2; CDR3: CASSFIPTGKVNTEAFF; DNA: TGTGCCAGCAGCTTCATCCCTACAGGGAAGGTGAACACTGAAGCTTTCTTT
size: once; J: TRBJ2-5; D: TRBD1; V: TRBV6-6; CDR3: CASSYLQGGETQYF; DNA: TGTGCCAGCAGTTACTTACAGGGGGGAGAGACCCAGTACTTC
size: NA; J: TRBJ1-1; D: NA; V: TRBV29-1; CDR3: CSTPGTLNTEAFF; DNA: TGCAGCACCCCCGGGACATTAAACACTGAAGCTTTCTTT
size: NA; J: TRBJ1-1; D: NA; V: TRBV7-2; CDR3: CASSSITDRNIFF; DNA: TGTGCCAGCAGCTCCATCACCGACAGAAATATTTTCTTT
size: NA; J: TRBJ2-1; D: TRBD2; V: TRBV5-1; CDR3: CASSLDSLAGGYNEQFF; DNA: TGCGCCAGCAGCTTGGACTCACTAGCGGGGGGATACAATGAGCAGTTCTTC
size: few; J: TRBJ1-2; D: TRBD1; V: TRBV19; CDR3: CASRQQGFYGYTF; DNA: TGTGCCAGTAGACAACAGGGGTTCTATGGCTACACCTTC